The next 4 T cell receptor beta chains were all read from a single sample in a study of OX40 agonist ivuxolimab in advanced cancers. The repertoire was sequenced with immunoSEQ multiplex PCR; TCRdb's copy has only in-frame clones and lacks some. The sample shows some 130,000 clones, around 87% of them seen only once. Sequencing used CD4+ or CD8+ T cells sorted from blood, obtained in a trial of the OX40 agonist ivuxolimab. These receptors came from an adult with an advanced solid tumor such as melanoma, head and neck, liver or kidney cancer.

This clone was seen a single time. The chain combines TRBV9 with TRBJ1-1; no reliable D call. This CDR3 has 13 amino acids. Trimming took 0 bases from V and 7 from J, leaving 10 bases between them. Germline V gene data show CDR1 as SGDLS and CDR2 as YYNGEE. CDR3 DNA: TGTGCCAGCAGCGTAGCTGTGGTGGGTGAAGCTTTCTTT. Translating gives CASSVAVVGEAFF.

The chain uses TRBV28 and TRBJ1-5, with D perhaps TRBD1 (6 bases). The CDR3 has 15 residues. Germline-derived CDR1 and CDR2 are MDHEN and SYDVKM. Deletions cut 3 bases from V and 3 bases from J, with 12 bases between. The CDR3 reads CASSFPGQNNQPQHF. DNA of the CDR3: TGTGCCAGCAGTTTTCCCGGACAGAACAATCAGCCCCAGCATTTT.

The rearrangement uses TRBV7-2 and TRBJ1-6; TRBD1 agrees at 7 bases. The CDR3 contains 14 residues. The ends lost 5 bases at V and 5 bases at J; junction bases unmatched: 3. CDR1 is SGHTA and CDR2 is FQGNSA in the germline V gene. The CDR3 bases are TGTGCCAGCAGCGCGGGACAGAATAATTCACCCCTCCACTTT. Its translation is CASSAGQNNSPLHF.

This clone was seen a few times. The chain joins TRBV5-4 to TRBJ2-1, with 11 positions matching TRBD2. The length of the CDR3 is 15 residues. Germline V lookup: CDR1 SGHNT, CDR2 YYREEE (reference sequence). The trim removed 2 bases at V and 7 bases at J, leaving 5 bases unmatched. The CDR3 is CASSFLTSGENEQFF. The DNA of the CDR3 is TGTGCCAGCAGCTTCCTGACTAGCGGGGAGAATGAGCAGTTCTTC.